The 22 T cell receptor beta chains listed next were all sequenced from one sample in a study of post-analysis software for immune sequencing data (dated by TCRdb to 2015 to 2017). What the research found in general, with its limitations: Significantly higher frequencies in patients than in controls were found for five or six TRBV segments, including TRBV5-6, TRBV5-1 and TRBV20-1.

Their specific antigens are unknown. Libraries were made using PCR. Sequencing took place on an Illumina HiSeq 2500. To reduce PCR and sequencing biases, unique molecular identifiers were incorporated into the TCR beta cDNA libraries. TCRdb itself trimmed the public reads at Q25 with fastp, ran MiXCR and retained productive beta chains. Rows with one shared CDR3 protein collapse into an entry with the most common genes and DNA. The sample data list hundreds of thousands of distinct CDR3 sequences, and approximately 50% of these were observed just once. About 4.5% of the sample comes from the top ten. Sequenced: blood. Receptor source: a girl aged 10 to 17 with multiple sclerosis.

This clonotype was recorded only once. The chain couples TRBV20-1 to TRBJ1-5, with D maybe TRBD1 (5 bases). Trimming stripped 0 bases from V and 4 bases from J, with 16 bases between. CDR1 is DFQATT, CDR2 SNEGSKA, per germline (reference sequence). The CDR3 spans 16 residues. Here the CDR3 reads CSARDLDAGGNQPQHF. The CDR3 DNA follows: TGCAGTGCTAGAGATCTAGACGCCGGGGGAAATCAGCCCCAGCATTTT.

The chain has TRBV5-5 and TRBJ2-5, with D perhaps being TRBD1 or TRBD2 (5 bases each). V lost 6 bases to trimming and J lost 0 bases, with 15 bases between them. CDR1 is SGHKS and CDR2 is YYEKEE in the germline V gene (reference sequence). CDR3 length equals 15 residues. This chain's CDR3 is CASTPSGLYQETQYF. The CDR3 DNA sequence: TGTGCCAGCACCCCATCGGGGCTGTACCAAGAGACCCAGTACTTC.

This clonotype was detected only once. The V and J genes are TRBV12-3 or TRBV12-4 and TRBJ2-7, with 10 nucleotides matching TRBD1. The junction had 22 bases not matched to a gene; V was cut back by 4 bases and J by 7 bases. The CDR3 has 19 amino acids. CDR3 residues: CASSSTPWDRGDKWGEQYF. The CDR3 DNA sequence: TGTGCCAGCAGTTCAACGCCGTGGGACAGGGGCGATAAATGGGGGGAGCAGTACTTC.

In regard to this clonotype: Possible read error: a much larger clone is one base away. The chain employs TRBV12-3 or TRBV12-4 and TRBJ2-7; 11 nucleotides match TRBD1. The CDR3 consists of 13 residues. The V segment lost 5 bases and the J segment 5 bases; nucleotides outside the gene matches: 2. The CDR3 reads CASSRTGGHEQYF. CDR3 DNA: TGTGCCAGCAGTCGGACAGGGGGCCACGAGCAGTACTTC.

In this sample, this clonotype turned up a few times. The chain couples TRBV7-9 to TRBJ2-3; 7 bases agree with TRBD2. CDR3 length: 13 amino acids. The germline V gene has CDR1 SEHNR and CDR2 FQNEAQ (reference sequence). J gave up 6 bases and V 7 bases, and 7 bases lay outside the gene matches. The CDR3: CASNRPGGDTQYF. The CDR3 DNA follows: TGTGCCAGCAACCGGCCGGGGGGTGATACGCAGTATTTT.

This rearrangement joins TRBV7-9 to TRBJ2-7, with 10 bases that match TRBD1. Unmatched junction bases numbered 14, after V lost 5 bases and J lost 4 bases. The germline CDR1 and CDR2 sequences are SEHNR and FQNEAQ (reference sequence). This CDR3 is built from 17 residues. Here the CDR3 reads CASSIPTGEDRGYEQYF. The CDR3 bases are TGTGCCAGCAGCATCCCGACCGGAGAGGACAGGGGGTACGAGCAGTACTTC.

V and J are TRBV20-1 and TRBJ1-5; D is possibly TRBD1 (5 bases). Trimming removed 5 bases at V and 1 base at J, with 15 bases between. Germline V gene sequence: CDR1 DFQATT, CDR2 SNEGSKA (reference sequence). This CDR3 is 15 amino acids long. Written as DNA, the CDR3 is TGCAGTGCTCTTACGGGCGGGGGGAGCAATCAGCCCCAGCATTTT. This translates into CSALTGGGSNQPQHF.

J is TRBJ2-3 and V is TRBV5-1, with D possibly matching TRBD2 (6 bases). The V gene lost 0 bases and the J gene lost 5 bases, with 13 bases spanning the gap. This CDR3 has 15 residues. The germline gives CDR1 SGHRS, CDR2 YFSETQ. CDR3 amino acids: CASSLEGLWGDTQYF. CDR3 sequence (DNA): TGCGCCAGCAGCTTGGAGGGACTTTGGGGAGATACGCAGTATTTT.

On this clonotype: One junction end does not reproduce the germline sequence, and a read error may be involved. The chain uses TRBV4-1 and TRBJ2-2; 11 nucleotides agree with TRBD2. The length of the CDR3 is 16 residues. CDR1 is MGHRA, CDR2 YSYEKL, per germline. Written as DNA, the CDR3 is TGCACCAGCAGCCCACTACTAGCGGGAGAGGTCGGGGAGCTGTTTTTT. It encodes CTSSPLLAGEVGELFF.

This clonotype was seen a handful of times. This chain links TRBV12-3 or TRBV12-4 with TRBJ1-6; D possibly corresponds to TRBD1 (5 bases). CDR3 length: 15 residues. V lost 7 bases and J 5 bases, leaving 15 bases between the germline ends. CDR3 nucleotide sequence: TGTGCCAGCACCCCGTGGGGGAACAATAATTCACCCCTCCACTTT. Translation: CASTPWGNNNSPLHF.

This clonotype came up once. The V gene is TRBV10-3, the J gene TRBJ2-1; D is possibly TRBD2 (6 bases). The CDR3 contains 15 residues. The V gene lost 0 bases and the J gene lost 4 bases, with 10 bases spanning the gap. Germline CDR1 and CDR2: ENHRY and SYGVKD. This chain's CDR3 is CAISESAGGYNEQFF. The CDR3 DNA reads TGTGCCATCAGTGAGTCTGCCGGGGGATACAATGAGCAGTTCTTC.

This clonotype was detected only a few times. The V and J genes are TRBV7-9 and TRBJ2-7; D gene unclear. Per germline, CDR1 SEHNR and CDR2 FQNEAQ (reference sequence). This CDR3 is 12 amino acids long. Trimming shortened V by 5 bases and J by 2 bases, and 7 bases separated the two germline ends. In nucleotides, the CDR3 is TGTGCCAGCAGCCACAATACCTACGAGCAGTACTTC. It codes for CASSHNTYEQYF. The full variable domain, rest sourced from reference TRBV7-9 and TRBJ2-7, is DTGVSQNPRHKITKRGQNVTFRCDPISEHNRLYWYRQTLGQGPEFLTYFQNEAQLEKSRLLSDRFSAERPKGSFSTLEIQRTEQGDSAMYLCASSHNTYEQYFGPGTRLTVT.

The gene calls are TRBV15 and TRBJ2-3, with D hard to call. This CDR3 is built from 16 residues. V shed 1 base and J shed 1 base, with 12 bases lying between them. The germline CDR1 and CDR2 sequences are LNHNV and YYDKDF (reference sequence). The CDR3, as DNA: TGTGCCACCAGCAGAGCCGCTCGCCTCGGCACAGATACGCAGTATTTT. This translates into CATSRAARLGTDTQYF.

Written as DNA, the CDR3 is TGCAGTGCTAGAGATCCGGGACAGGGCGACACTGAAGCTTTCTTT. Translating it yields CSARDPGQGDTEAFF. This chain connects TRBV20-1 to TRBJ1-1; the match to TRBD1 covers 9 bases. Per germline, CDR1 DFQATT and CDR2 SNEGSKA (reference sequence). The J segment lost 3 bases and the V segment lost 0 bases, leaving 5 bases of the junction unmatched. This CDR3 spans 15 amino acids.

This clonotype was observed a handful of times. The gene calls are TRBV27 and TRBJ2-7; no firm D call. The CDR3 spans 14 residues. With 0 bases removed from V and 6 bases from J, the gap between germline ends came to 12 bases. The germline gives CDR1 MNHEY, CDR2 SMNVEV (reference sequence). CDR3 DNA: TGTGCCAGCAGTTTATCAGGGTCGGTCTTCGAGCAGTACTTC. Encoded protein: CASSLSGSVFEQYF.

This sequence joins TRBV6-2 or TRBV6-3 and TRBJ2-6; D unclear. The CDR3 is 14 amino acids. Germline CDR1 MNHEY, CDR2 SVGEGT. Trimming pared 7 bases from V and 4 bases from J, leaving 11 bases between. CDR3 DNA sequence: TGTGCCAGCAACGAAGGCGCCGGGGCCAACGTCCTGACTTTC. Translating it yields CASNEGAGANVLTF.

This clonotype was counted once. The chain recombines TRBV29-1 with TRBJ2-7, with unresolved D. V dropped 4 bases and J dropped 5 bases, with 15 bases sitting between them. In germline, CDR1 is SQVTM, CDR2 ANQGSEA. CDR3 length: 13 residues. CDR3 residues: CSVGWVGRDEQYF. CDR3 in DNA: TGCAGCGTTGGGTGGGTTGGAAGGGACGAGCAGTACTTC.

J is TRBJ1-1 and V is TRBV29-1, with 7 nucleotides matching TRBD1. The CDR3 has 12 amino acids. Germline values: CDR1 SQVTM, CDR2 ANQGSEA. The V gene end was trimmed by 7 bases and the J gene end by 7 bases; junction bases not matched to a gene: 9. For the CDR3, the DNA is TGCAGCGCGGGACAGACCGACGTTGAAGCTTTCTTT. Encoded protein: CSAGQTDVEAFF.

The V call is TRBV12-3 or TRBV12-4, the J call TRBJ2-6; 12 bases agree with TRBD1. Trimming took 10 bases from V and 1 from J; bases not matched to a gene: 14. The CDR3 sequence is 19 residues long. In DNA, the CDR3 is TGTGCCACATCCCCTTCACCGGGACAGGGGGCGTCTGGGGCCAACGTCCTGACTTTC. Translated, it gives CATSPSPGQGASGANVLTF.

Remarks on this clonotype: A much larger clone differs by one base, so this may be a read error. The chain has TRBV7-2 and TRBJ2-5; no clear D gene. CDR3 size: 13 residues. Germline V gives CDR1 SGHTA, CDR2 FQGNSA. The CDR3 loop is CASSSGYQESQYF. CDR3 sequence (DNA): TGTGCCAGCAGCTCCGGCTATCAAGAGTCCCAGTACTTC.

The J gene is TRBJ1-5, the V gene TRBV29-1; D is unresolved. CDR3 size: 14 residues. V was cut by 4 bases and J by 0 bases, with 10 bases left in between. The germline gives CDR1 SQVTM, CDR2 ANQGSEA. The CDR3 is CSVGGRYSNQPQHF. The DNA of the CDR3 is TGCAGCGTTGGTGGCAGATATAGCAATCAGCCCCAGCATTTT.

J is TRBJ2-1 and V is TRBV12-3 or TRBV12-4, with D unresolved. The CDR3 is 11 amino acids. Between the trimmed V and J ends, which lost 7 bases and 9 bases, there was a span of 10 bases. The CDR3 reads CASTSSGEQFF. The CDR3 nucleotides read TGTGCCAGCACCAGCTCGGGTGAGCAGTTCTTC.